A single sample gave rise to the 9 T cell receptor beta chains below, sequenced in a study of T cells after yellow fever vaccination (dated by TCRdb to the late 2010s). The library was built by means of 5' RACE. The listed sequencing device is Illumina HiSeq 2500. TCRdb passed the public sequencing reads through fastp at Q25 and MiXCR, retaining productive beta sequences. Rows are unified per CDR3 protein, each entry keeping the most common DNA and genes. The table for this sample lists 500,000 to 650,000 distinct CDR3 sequences; roughly a sixth of them were counted only once. The ten top clones hold 15% to 20% of the sample. Read against the paper, the sample's treatment or condition label means: live attenuated yellow fever vaccine strain. This specimen was PBMCs, taken roughly 5 days after the first yellow fever vaccination. These TCRs come from a man younger than 30 who received the YFV17D yellow fever vaccine.

In this sample, this clonotype turned up a few times. The CDR3 reads CASSVTGTPYNEQFF. CDR3 bases: TGCGCCAGCAGCGTAACAGGGACCCCCTACAATGAGCAGTTCTTC. The chain links TRBV5-1 to TRBJ2-1; D possibly corresponds to TRBD1 (6 bases). From germline, CDR1 is SGHRS and CDR2 YFSETQ. This CDR3 is built from 15 residues. Trimming took 4 bases from V and 2 from J, leaving 13 bases between them.

A few counts support this clonotype. The V gene is TRBV12-3 or TRBV12-4, the J gene TRBJ2-1, with D tentatively TRBD2 (5 bases). The CDR3 runs 14 residues. V shed 5 bases and J shed 8 bases, with 16 bases lying between them. CDR3 in amino acids: CASSQPGGFDEQFF. Written as DNA, the CDR3 is TGTGCCAGCAGTCAGCCAGGAGGTTTCGATGAGCAGTTCTTC.

The chain carries TRBV6-1 and TRBJ1-5, with D perhaps matching TRBD1 (5 bases). The CDR3 runs 14 residues. The germline V gene has CDR1 MNHNS and CDR2 SASEGT. V lost 5 bases and J lost 5, with 13 bases in between. The CDR3, as DNA: TGTGCCAGCAGTCCCGGGACGAATTATCAGCCCCAGCATTTT. Amino acid sequence: CASSPGTNYQPQHF.

The V and J genes are TRBV5-1 and TRBJ2-7, with 9 bases aligning to TRBD1. After removal of 3 bases from V and 2 bases from J, the junction contained 6 bases not matched to a gene. From germline, CDR1 is SGHRS and CDR2 YFSETQ. CDR3 length: 15 amino acids. CDR3 in DNA: TGCGCCAGCAGCTCCGGACAGGGGAGCCCCTACGAGCAGTACTTC. Protein product: CASSSGQGSPYEQYF.

This clonotype was picked up a small number of times. The genes are TRBV6-1 and TRBJ1-5; no reliable D call. V lost 7 bases to trimming and J lost 3 bases, with 13 bases between them. CDR3 size: 14 residues. Germline CDR1 and CDR2: MNHNS and SASEGT. CDR3 loop: CASTDPHSNQPQHF. CDR3 bases: TGTGCCAGCACCGACCCTCACTCCAATCAGCCCCAGCATTTT.

The chain is built from TRBV10-3 and TRBJ1-1; D is undetermined. CDR1 is ENHRY and CDR2 is SYGVKD in the germline V gene. Between the trimmed V and J ends, which lost 3 bases and 2 bases, there was a span of 10 bases. The CDR3 is made up of 14 amino acids. CDR3 DNA sequence: TGTGCCATCAGTGACGGTTGGGATAACACTGAAGCTTTCTTT. Protein product: CAISDGWDNTEAFF.

This clonotype was seen ten or more times. The chain links TRBV5-1 to TRBJ1-4; TRBD1 matches 8 bases. J gave up 8 bases and V 4 bases, and 4 bases lay outside the gene matches. The germline V gene encodes CDR1 SGHRS and CDR2 YFSETQ. The CDR3 totals 13 residues. CDR3 in DNA: TGCGCCAGCAGCCATGGACAGGGCGAAAAACTGTTTTTT. The encoded protein is CASSHGQGEKLFF.

This clonotype was seen a few times. The V and J genes are TRBV27 and TRBJ2-1, with a tentative D call TRBD2 (6 bases). CDR1 and CDR2 from the germline V gene are MNHEY and SMNVEV (reference sequence). With 5 bases removed from V and 9 bases from J, the gap between germline ends came to 11 bases. The CDR3 length is 12 residues. The CDR3: CASSRRGTEQFF. CDR3 sequence (DNA): TGTGCCAGCAGTCGCCGGGGGACTGAGCAGTTCTTC.

This clonotype was counted ten times or more. The chain links TRBV5-6 to TRBJ2-3; D possibly matches TRBD1 or TRBD2 (5 bases each). The germline V gene has CDR1 SGHDT and CDR2 YYEEEE. The CDR3 is 15 residues long. V gave up 2 bases and J gave up 2 bases, with 12 bases separating them. This chain's CDR3 is CASSLRGVFTDTQYF. As DNA, the CDR3 is TGTGCCAGCAGCTTAAGAGGGGTTTTCACAGATACGCAGTATTTT.